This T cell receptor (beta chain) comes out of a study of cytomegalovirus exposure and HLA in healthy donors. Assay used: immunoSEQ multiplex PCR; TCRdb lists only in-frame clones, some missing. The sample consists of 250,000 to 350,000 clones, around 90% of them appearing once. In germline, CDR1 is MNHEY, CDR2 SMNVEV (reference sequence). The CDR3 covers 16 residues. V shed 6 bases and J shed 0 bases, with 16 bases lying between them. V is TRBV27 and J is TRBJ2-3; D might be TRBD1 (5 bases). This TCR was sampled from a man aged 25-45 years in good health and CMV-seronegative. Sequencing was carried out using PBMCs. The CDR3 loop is CASSHLNQGSTDTQYF. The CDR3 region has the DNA TGTGCCAGCAGCCACCTGAACCAGGGAAGCACAGATACGCAGTATTTT.